The 8 T cell receptor beta chains listed next were all sequenced from one sample in a study of blood T cells in healthy people across ages. A second PCR, run for roughly 7 to 11 cycles, used a sample-barcoded 5' primer plus a J-beta primer mix. One entry per CDR3 protein results from TCRdb running MiXCR on the 5' RACE reads. The sample lists about 590,000 distinct CDR3 sequences; approximately 30% were seen once. Sample: blood. These TCRs come from a woman at least 80 years old in good health.

This clonotype has just a few counts. The rearrangement links TRBV14 to TRBJ2-7; possible D gene TRBD1, 5 bases. V was pared by 0 bases and J by 2 bases, with 11 bases between. From germline, CDR1 is SGHDN and CDR2 FVKESK. The CDR3 covers 15 residues. The CDR3 is CASSQDIGQAYEQYF. DNA for the CDR3: TGTGCCAGCAGCCAAGATATAGGACAAGCCTACGAGCAGTACTTC.

The table lists this clonotype with many counts. This chain connects TRBV6-2 or TRBV6-3 to TRBJ2-3; D gene unclear. This CDR3 has 14 residues. V lost 6 bases to trimming and J lost 4 bases, with 14 bases between them. Looked up from germline, CDR1 is MNHEY and CDR2 is SVGEGT. CDR3 sequence (DNA): TGTGCCAGCAGCCCCCCCTCTTTTCCAGATACGCAGTATTTT. Encoded protein: CASSPPSFPDTQYF.

This clonotype was observed at least ten times. The chain is built from TRBV7-9 and TRBJ1-4, with 8 bases that match TRBD1. This CDR3 has 16 amino acids. From germline, CDR1 is SEHNR and CDR2 FQNEAQ (reference sequence). V lost 6 bases and J lost 4; bases outside the gene matches: 10. The DNA for the CDR3 is TGTGCCAGCAGACAATTCCCCGGACAGGGTAATGAAAAACTGTTTTTT. Amino acids: CASRQFPGQGNEKLFF.

This clonotype has at least ten counts. The chain recombines TRBV15 with TRBJ1-2; 7 bases match TRBD1. The junction had 6 bases not matched to a gene; V was cut back by 1 base and J by 4 bases. From germline, CDR1 is LNHNV and CDR2 YYDKDF (reference sequence). The CDR3 has 15 amino acids. The CDR3 nucleotides are TGTGCCACCAGCAGAGGTATGGACAGGCTCTATGGCTACACCTTC. Its translation is CATSRGMDRLYGYTF.

This clonotype has at least ten counts. The V gene is TRBV20-1, the J gene TRBJ1-6; 9 bases align to TRBD1. The CDR3 totals 14 residues. The V segment lost 6 bases and the J segment 7 bases; nucleotides outside the gene matches: 7. Per germline, CDR1 DFQATT and CDR2 SNEGSKA (reference sequence). The CDR3 nucleotides are TGCAGTGCCCGATGGACAGGGGACAATTCACCCCTCCACTTT. It specifies CSARWTGDNSPLHF.

This clonotype occurred many times. The chain recombines TRBV5-1 with TRBJ2-6, with D possibly matching TRBD2 (5 bases). CDR1 and CDR2 (germline): SGHRS, YFSETQ. The CDR3 runs to 16 residues. Trimming removed 4 bases from V and 4 bases from J, with 15 bases in between. The CDR3 spells CASSVGDRLGANVLTF. CDR3 coding DNA: TGCGCCAGCAGCGTGGGAGACCGACTAGGGGCCAACGTCCTGACTTTC.

Remarks on this clonotype: Just one base apart from a much larger clone, this may be a read error. The genes are TRBV28 and TRBJ1-2; unclear D gene. Germline-derived CDR1 and CDR2 are MDHEN and SYDVKM. This CDR3 spans 14 amino acids. CDR3 protein: CASRPYVINYGHTF. DNA for the CDR3: TGTGCCAGCAGGCCTTATGTAATAAACTATGGCCACACCTTC.

This clonotype appeared many times. The rearrangement links TRBV7-8 to TRBJ1-5, with unresolved D. Trimming removed 5 bases from V and 2 bases from J, with 13 bases in between. This CDR3 comprises 15 residues. Germline loops: CDR1 SGHVS, CDR2 FQNEAQ. The CDR3 sequence is CASSQGPGRNQPQHF. CDR3 sequence (DNA): TGTGCCAGCAGCCAAGGCCCAGGCCGCAATCAGCCCCAGCATTTT.